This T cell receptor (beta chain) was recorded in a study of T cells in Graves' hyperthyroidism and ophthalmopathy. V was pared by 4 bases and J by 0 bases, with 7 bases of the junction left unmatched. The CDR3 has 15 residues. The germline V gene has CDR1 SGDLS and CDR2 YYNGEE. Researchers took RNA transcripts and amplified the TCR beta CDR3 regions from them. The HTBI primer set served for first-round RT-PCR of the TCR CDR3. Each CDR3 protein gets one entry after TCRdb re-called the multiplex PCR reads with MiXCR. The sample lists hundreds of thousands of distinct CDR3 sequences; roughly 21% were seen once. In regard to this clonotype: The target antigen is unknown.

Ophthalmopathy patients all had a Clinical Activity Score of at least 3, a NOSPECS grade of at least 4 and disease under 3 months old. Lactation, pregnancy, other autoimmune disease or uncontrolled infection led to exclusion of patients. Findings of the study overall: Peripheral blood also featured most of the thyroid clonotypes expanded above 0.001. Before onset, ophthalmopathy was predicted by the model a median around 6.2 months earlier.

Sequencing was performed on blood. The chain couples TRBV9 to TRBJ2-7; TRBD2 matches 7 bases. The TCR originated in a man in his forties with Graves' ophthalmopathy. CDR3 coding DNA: TGTGCCAGCAGCCCCCGGGGGGAGGGCTCCTACGAGCAGTACTTC. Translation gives CASSPRGEGSYEQYF.